This T cell receptor (beta chain) is drawn from a study of T cell responses to AZD1222 COVID-19 vaccine. This CDR3 region has 17 residues. Germline V gene sequence: CDR1 LNHDA, CDR2 SQIVND (reference sequence). Between the trimmed V and J ends, which lost 7 bases and 0 bases, there was a span of 19 bases. Assay used: immunoSEQ multiplex PCR; TCRdb lists only in-frame clones, some missing. Of fewer than 65,000 clones listed, 70% to 85% were seen once; the top ten hold over 15%. General observations from the study: Once two AZD1222 doses were given, Spike-specific TCR breadth and depth went up. Unmutated regions of variants are reportedly targeted by nearly half of spike-specific TCRs. Donors, mostly white British, included more females; clonal diversity was possibly underestimated. Regions 160-218 and 743-854 dominated among vaccine-associated CD4 TCRs spanning spike.

This clone has only a few counts. The antigen is not known. The receptor was isolated from an adult in good health. The sample consisted of peripheral blood, taken on day 0 of AZD1222 vaccination. This chain uses TRBV19 with TRBJ1-3; D might be TRBD1 (5 bases). In nucleotides, the CDR3 is TGTGCCAGTACACGGGAAAGGGGCAGCCGCTCTGGAAACACCATATATTTT. This gives the protein CASTRERGSRSGNTIYF.